Only one count was recorded for the clone carrying this T cell receptor beta chain. The antigen remains unidentified. These data are taken from a study of shared clonotypes between healthy human individuals. As for the study in general: CD4 naive and memory got three plates each, CD8 naive two, CD8 memory one.

Trimming pared 1 base from V and 3 bases from J, leaving 16 bases between. The germline V gene encodes CDR1 SGHRS and CDR2 YFSETQ. The CDR3 covers 17 residues. Clones were sequenced by immunoSEQ multiplex PCR, and TCRdb holds only the in-frame ones, with some missing. The data hold fewer than 2.5 million clones, with approximately 93% observed a single time. Whole-study results and caveats: The study found about 5% of naive CD4 clonotypes shared across several donors.

The receptor comes from a man aged 18 to 30 in good health. Some clones in this sample may be carry-over from other donors' samples. The chain combines TRBV5-1 with TRBJ1-4; D is possibly TRBD1 (6 bases). The sequencing sample was made of naive CD4+ T cells from PBMCs. The subset is: CD45RA+ positively selected. This CDR3 is CASSLLALNRANEKLFF. DNA of the CDR3: TGCGCCAGCAGCTTGCTTGCCCTAAACAGGGCTAATGAAAAACTGTTTTTT.